The next 23 T cell receptor beta chains were all read from a single sample in a study of cytomegalovirus exposure and HLA in healthy donors. PCR employed 60 Vbeta and 13 Jbeta primers. TCRdb keeps only in-frame clones here, not all; method: immunoSEQ multiplex PCR. There are 95,000 to 120,000 clones in the sample; roughly 70% occur only once, and roughly 8.7% lies in the top ten. The sequencing input was PBMCs. Source of these receptors: a man between 18 and 29 years old in good health and CMV-seropositive.

This clone was observed a few times. The rearrangement joins TRBV7-2 to TRBJ1-5, with a tentative D call TRBD1 (5 bases). The V gene lost 4 bases and the J gene lost 1 base, with 11 bases spanning the gap. This CDR3 is built from 15 residues. Germline V gene data show CDR1 as SGHTA and CDR2 as FQGNSA. The CDR3 DNA reads TGTGCCAGCAGCTCGGGACTGGGAAGCAATCAGCCCCAGCATTTT. Translated, it gives CASSSGLGSNQPQHF.

The chain links TRBV11-2 to TRBJ1-5; 9 nucleotides align to TRBD1. Losses at the gene ends were 7 bases for V and 2 bases for J; bases not matched to a gene: 9. The CDR3 extends over 16 amino acids. Germline-derived CDR1 and CDR2 are SGHAT and FQNNGV. The CDR3 DNA reads TGTGCCAGCAACCCAGGACAGGGGATCGGCAATCAGCCCCAGCATTTT. It translates to CASNPGQGIGNQPQHF.

The genes are TRBV7-2 and TRBJ2-5; 7 nucleotides match TRBD1. The CDR3 consists of 15 residues. CDR1 is SGHTA and CDR2 is FQGNSA in the germline V gene. V lost 0 bases and J lost 1; bases outside the gene matches: 2. CDR3 sequence reads: CASSLATGAQETQYF. In nucleotides, the CDR3 is TGTGCCAGCAGCTTAGCCACAGGGGCCCAAGAGACCCAGTACTTC.

This sequence joins TRBV19 and TRBJ2-3; D is undetermined. V was trimmed by 7 bases and J by 3 bases, leaving 14 bases between them. Germline CDR1 LNHDA, CDR2 SQIVND (reference sequence). The CDR3 covers 14 residues. The CDR3 DNA reads TGTGCCAGTAAAGTGTCTCAGGCTACAGATACGCAGTATTTT. This translates into CASKVSQATDTQYF.

This clone was seen a few times. The chain joins TRBV6-6 to TRBJ1-3; D call uncertain. Trimming cost V 6 bases and J 0 bases, with 12 bases left between them. The germline V gene has CDR1 MNHNY and CDR2 SVGAGI (reference sequence). The CDR3 sequence is 15 residues long. The CDR3: CASSKQSSSGNTIYF. DNA of the CDR3: TGTGCCAGCAGCAAACAGTCGAGCTCTGGAAACACCATATATTTT.

The chain couples TRBV7-2 to TRBJ2-1, with 7 bases aligning to TRBD1. Germline CDR1 and CDR2: SGHTA and FQGNSA. V gave up 5 bases and J gave up 7 bases; unmatched junction bases: 11. This CDR3 spans 15 amino acids. As DNA, the CDR3 is TGTGCCAGCAGCATTACCGGGACAGCGCGTAATGAGCAGTTCTTC. As protein: CASSITGTARNEQFF.

This clone was detected a few times. This chain uses TRBV4-1 with TRBJ2-4, with D maybe TRBD1 (5 bases). Germline V gene data show CDR1 as MGHRA and CDR2 as YSYEKL. The CDR3 is 15 residues long. Trimming took off 2 bases at V and 6 bases at J, with 14 bases between the two ends. The CDR3 DNA is TGCGCCAGCAGCCAACTAATGGGGCTGGTAAACATTCAGTACTTC. This gives the protein CASSQLMGLVNIQYF.

The chain joins TRBV5-1 to TRBJ2-2; 9 bases fit TRBD1. CDR3 size: 15 residues. CDR1 is SGHRS, CDR2 YFSETQ, per germline. V was pared by 5 bases and J by 5 bases, with 7 bases of the junction left unmatched. The CDR3 reads CASRKDRGGTGELFF. Written as DNA, the CDR3 is TGCGCCAGCAGAAAAGACAGGGGGGGGACCGGGGAGCTGTTTTTT. Using reference TRBV5-1 and TRBJ2-2 for the parts outside the CDR3, the full variable domain is KAGVTQTPRYLIKTRGQQVTLSCSPISGHRSVSWYQQTPGQGLQFLFEYFSETQRNKGNFPGRFSGRQFSNSRSEMNVSTLELGDSALYLCASRKDRGGTGELFFGEGSRLTVL.

The V and J genes are TRBV7-7 and TRBJ2-1; perhaps TRBD1 as D (6 bases). This CDR3 has 13 residues. Germline V gives CDR1 SSHAT, CDR2 FNYEAQ (reference sequence). Trimming left V 5 bases short and J 8 bases short, with 13 bases between. CDR3 nucleotides: TGTGCCAGCAGCCTTGACAGGATCCATGAGCAGTTCTTC. This encodes CASSLDRIHEQFF.

This rearrangement joins TRBV9 to TRBJ2-3; TRBD2 might be the D (5 bases). The CDR3 spans 13 residues. Germline V gene sequence: CDR1 SGDLS, CDR2 YYNGEE. Trimming took 4 bases from V and 2 from J, leaving 8 bases between them. The CDR3 DNA reads as TGTGCCAGCAGCACCGGACTCACAGATACGCAGTATTTT. This codes for CASSTGLTDTQYF.

The chain carries TRBV28 and TRBJ1-6; the D gene is possibly TRBD1 (5 bases). Per germline, CDR1 MDHEN and CDR2 SYDVKM. This CDR3 is 15 amino acids long. The germline V and J ends were trimmed by 7 bases and 5 bases, with 15 bases remaining between them. In DNA form, the CDR3 reads TGTGCCAGCACCCCGGTAGGGGATAATAATTCACCCCTCCACTTT. Its protein product is CASTPVGDNNSPLHF.

V usage is TRBV10-1 and J usage is TRBJ2-5, with D maybe TRBD1 (6 bases). From germline, CDR1 is WNHNN and CDR2 SYGVQD (reference sequence). The CDR3 runs 13 residues. Trimming pared 4 bases from V and 2 bases from J, leaving 8 bases between. CDR3 loop: CASSGQVQETQYF. Written as DNA, the CDR3 is TGCGCCAGCAGTGGACAGGTACAAGAGACCCAGTACTTC.

The chain carries TRBV4-2 and TRBJ1-2, with 7 bases that match TRBD1. This CDR3 has 15 amino acids. Germline CDR1 is LGHNA and CDR2 is YNFKEQ. After removal of 0 bases from V and 4 bases from J, the junction contained 5 bases not matched to a gene. The chain's CDR3 is CASSQEYRGAYGYTF. CDR3 sequence (DNA): TGTGCCAGCAGCCAAGAGTACAGGGGTGCCTATGGCTACACCTTC.

The rearrangement uses TRBV19 and TRBJ1-4; TRBD1 aligns across 8 bases. The CDR3 is 15 amino acids. The J segment lost 0 bases and the V segment lost 4 bases, leaving 1 base of the junction unmatched. Germline CDR1 and CDR2: LNHDA and SQIVND (reference sequence). CDR3 loop: CASSKGQATNEKLFF. CDR3 nucleotide sequence: TGTGCCAGTAGTAAGGGACAGGCAACTAATGAAAAACTGTTTTTT. Full variable domain (outside the CDR3, taken from reference TRBV19 and TRBJ1-4): DGGITQSPKYLFRKEGQNVTLSCEQNLNHDAMYWYRQDPGQGLRLIYYSQIVNDFQKGDIAEGYSVSREKKESFPLTVTSAQKNPTAFYLCASSKGQATNEKLFFGSGTQLSVL.

The CDR3 DNA follows: TGTGCCAGCAGCCGAACAGGGGTCGGAAACACCATATATTTT. Protein: CASSRTGVGNTIYF. The V gene is TRBV7-9, the J gene TRBJ1-3, with 7 nucleotides matching TRBD1. CDR3 length equals 14 residues. Germline CDR1 SEHNR, CDR2 FQNEAQ (reference sequence). The trim removed 5 bases at V and 4 bases at J, leaving 5 bases unmatched.

This clone was detected only a few times. The gene calls are TRBV6-1 and TRBJ1-5, with unresolved D. Trimming left V 2 bases short and J 11 bases short, with 10 bases between. Germline loops: CDR1 MNHNS, CDR2 SASEGT. The CDR3 contains 12 residues. Written as DNA, the CDR3 is TGTGCCAGCAGTGAATCTATTTGCTCCCAGCATTTT. Its protein product is CASSESICSQHF.

V is TRBV11-2 and J is TRBJ2-2; D possibly corresponds to TRBD1 (5 bases). Germline CDR1 and CDR2: SGHAT and FQNNGV. V shed 4 bases and J shed 1 base, with 10 bases lying between them. The CDR3 spans 15 residues. The CDR3 sequence is CASSSTGQNTGELFF. Written as DNA, the CDR3 is TGTGCCAGCAGCTCAACAGGACAGAACACCGGGGAGCTGTTTTTT.

In nucleotides, the CDR3 is TGTGCCAGCAGTGAAGCGGGGCAGGGTGGGGGCTACACCTTC. The encoded protein is CASSEAGQGGGYTF. The chain is built from TRBV6-1 and TRBJ1-2; D perhaps matches TRBD1 (5 bases). Trimming left V 0 bases short and J 8 bases short, with 13 bases between. Germline-derived CDR1 and CDR2 are MNHNS and SASEGT. This CDR3 is 14 amino acids long.

The V gene is TRBV29-1, the J gene TRBJ1-2, with TRBD1 matching over 7 bases. The V gene's germline CDR1 is SQVTM and CDR2 ANQGSEA. After removal of 5 bases from V and 8 bases from J, the junction contained 8 bases not matched to a gene. The CDR3 contains 12 residues. The CDR3 sequence: CSVPRQGRGYTF. CDR3 bases: TGCAGCGTTCCCCGACAGGGAAGGGGCTACACCTTC.

V and J are TRBV7-2 and TRBJ2-1; 7 bases align to TRBD1. This CDR3 contains 13 residues. Trimming at V came to 7 bases and at J to 9 bases, leaving 9 bases not matched to a gene. The germline CDR1 and CDR2 sequences are SGHTA and FQGNSA. The DNA for the CDR3 is TGTGCCAGCACGGGACAGCCCACCAGTGAGCAGTTCTTC. It specifies CASTGQPTSEQFF.

The J gene is TRBJ1-2, the V gene TRBV4-1; D remains ambiguous. The CDR3 is 15 residues long. Germline V gene data show CDR1 as MGHRA and CDR2 as YSYEKL. V was pared by 1 base and J by 3 bases, with 12 bases between. CDR3 loop: CASSQGSRLDYGYTF. The CDR3 bases are TGCGCCAGCAGCCAAGGATCGAGACTCGACTATGGCTACACCTTC.

V gene TRBV28 combines with J gene TRBJ1-6; 8 nucleotides align to TRBD1. Trimming at V came to 6 bases and at J to 7 bases, leaving 8 bases not matched to a gene. Germline V CDR1 and CDR2: MDHEN, SYDVKM. CDR3 size: 15 residues. CDR3 DNA: TGTGCCAGCAGCCCCCCAGGACAGGGCAATTCACCCCTCCACTTT. It translates to CASSPPGQGNSPLHF.

This chain uses TRBV7-2 with TRBJ2-2; 7 bases map to TRBD2. The CDR3 has 17 amino acids. The V gene's germline CDR1 is SGHTA and CDR2 FQGNSA. V lost 5 bases to trimming and J lost 4 bases; unmatched junction nucleotides: 13. The CDR3 here is CASSPSVRGGVTGELFF. The CDR3 DNA follows: TGTGCCAGCAGCCCGTCCGTTCGCGGGGGAGTCACCGGGGAGCTGTTTTTT.